This paragraph reports one T cell receptor (beta chain). This sample is drawn from a study of T cell changes during pregnancy in multiple sclerosis. TCRdb's table, derived via immunoSEQ multiplex PCR, lists solely in-frame clones and lacks some. The sample records about 100,000 clones, about 93% being singletons. CDR3 length: 15 amino acids. J was trimmed by 2 bases and V by 0 bases; bases with no gene match: 4. Germline V gives CDR1 MNHNS, CDR2 SASEGT. The receptor was isolated from a female donor with multiple sclerosis, enrolled in a pregnancy study. Source: peripheral blood, taken after pregnancy. This chain connects TRBV6-1 to TRBJ2-7; 7 bases fit TRBD2. The CDR3 nucleotides are TGTGCCAGCAGTGAAGCCTGGGGGGGGGCCTACGAGCAGTACTTC. The encoded protein is CASSEAWGGAYEQYF.